A single sample gave rise to the 4 T cell receptor beta chains below, sequenced in a study of OX40 agonist ivuxolimab in advanced cancers. Library method: the immunoSEQ multiplex PCR assay. As stored in TCRdb, this immuneACCESS dataset retains in-frame rearrangements with V and J assigned. A fraction of the clones does not appear; measured against another copy, unresolved V genes explain less than half of the discrepancy, and the remainder lacks a known reason. The sample table contains almost 70,000 clones; only one count was recorded for more than 85% of them. The top ten constitute around 0.31% of the sample. The specimen comprised CD4+ or CD8+ T cells sorted from blood, sampled in a trial of the OX40 agonist ivuxolimab. The receptors derive from an adult with an advanced solid tumor such as melanoma, head and neck, liver or kidney cancer.

A single count supports this clone. V gene TRBV19 combines with J gene TRBJ1-4; D remains unclear. CDR3 size: 13 residues. Trimming removed 10 bases from V and 8 bases from J, with 17 bases in between. The germline V gene has CDR1 LNHDA and CDR2 SQIVND (reference sequence). CDR3 protein: CATSKVKMEKLFF. CDR3 nucleotide sequence: TGTGCCACCTCGAAGGTTAAAATGGAAAAACTGTTTTTT.

V is TRBV29-1 and J is TRBJ2-3; D is unresolved. V was pared by 7 bases and J by 6 bases, with 20 bases between. The germline V gene encodes CDR1 SQVTM and CDR2 ANQGSEA. The CDR3 is 14 amino acids. CDR3 region: CSACAVGPMDTQYF. The CDR3 nucleotides are TGCAGCGCCTGTGCCGTAGGCCCGATGGATACGCAGTATTTT.

The V and J genes are TRBV5-1 and TRBJ2-1, with D unclear. The ends were cut back, 0 bases at V and 1 base at J, with 11 bases in the middle. The length of the CDR3 is 16 residues. Germline V gene lookup returns CDR1 SGHRS and CDR2 YFSETQ. The CDR3 loop is CASSLGTTRSYNEQFF. CDR3 nucleotides: TGCGCCAGCAGCTTGGGGACCACCCGGTCCTACAATGAGCAGTTCTTC.

The chain carries TRBV29-1 and TRBJ2-1; a weak D match, TRBD1 (6 bases). The germline V gene encodes CDR1 SQVTM and CDR2 ANQGSEA. The CDR3 runs 13 residues. With 7 bases removed from V and 4 bases from J, the gap between germline ends came to 14 bases. The CDR3 sequence: CSANLQGYNEQFF. The CDR3 nucleotides read TGCAGCGCAAATCTACAGGGATACAATGAGCAGTTCTTC.